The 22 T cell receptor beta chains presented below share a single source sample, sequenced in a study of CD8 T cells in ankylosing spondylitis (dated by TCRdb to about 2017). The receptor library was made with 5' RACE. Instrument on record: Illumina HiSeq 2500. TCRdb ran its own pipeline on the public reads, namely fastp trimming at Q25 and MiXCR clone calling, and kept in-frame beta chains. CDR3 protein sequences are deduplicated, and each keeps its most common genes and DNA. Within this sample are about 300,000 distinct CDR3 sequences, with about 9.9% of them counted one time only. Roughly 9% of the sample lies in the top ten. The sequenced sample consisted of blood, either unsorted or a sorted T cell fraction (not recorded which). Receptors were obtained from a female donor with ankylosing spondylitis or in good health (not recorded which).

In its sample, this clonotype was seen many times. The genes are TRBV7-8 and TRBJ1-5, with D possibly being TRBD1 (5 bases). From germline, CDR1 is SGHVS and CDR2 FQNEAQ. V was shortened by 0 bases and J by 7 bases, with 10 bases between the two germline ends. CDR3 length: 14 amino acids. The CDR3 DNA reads TGTGCCAGCAGCTTAGCTCAGGGTGGACAGCCCCAGCATTTT. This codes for CASSLAQGGQPQHF.

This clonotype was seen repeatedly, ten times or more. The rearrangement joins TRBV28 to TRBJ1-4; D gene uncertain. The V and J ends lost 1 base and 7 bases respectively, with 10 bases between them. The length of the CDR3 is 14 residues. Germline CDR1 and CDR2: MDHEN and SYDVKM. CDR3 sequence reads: CASSLSTSGEKLFF. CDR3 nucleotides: TGTGCCAGCAGTTTATCAACCAGCGGTGAAAAACTGTTTTTT.

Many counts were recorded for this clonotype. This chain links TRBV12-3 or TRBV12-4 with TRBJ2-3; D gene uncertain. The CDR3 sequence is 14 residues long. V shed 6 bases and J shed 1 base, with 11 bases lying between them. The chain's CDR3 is CASSGFGGTDTQYF. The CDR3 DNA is TGTGCCAGCAGCGGTTTTGGGGGCACAGATACGCAGTATTTT.

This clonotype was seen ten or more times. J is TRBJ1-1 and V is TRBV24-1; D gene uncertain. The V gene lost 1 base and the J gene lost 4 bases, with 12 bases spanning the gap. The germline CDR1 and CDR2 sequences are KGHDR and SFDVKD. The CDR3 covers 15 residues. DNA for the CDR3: TGTGCCACCAGTGATTTAGGCTCCCGGGGCACTGAAGCTTTCTTT. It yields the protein CATSDLGSRGTEAFF.

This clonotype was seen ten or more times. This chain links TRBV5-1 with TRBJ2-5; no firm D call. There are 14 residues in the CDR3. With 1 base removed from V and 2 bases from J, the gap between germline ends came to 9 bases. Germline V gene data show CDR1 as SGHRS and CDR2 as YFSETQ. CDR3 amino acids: CASSLRSVQETQYF. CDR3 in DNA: TGCGCCAGCAGCTTGAGGTCAGTACAAGAGACCCAGTACTTC.

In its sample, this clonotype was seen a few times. The CDR3 sequence is CASSRTSGRKITQYF. DNA for the CDR3: TGTGCCAGCAGCCGGACTAGCGGGAGGAAAATAACCCAGTACTTC. The V gene is TRBV11-2, the J gene TRBJ2-5; 14 nucleotides agree with TRBD2. CDR1 and CDR2 from the germline V gene are SGHAT and FQNNGV. The CDR3 extends over 15 amino acids. Trimming took 5 bases from V and 8 from J; bases not matched to a gene: 7.

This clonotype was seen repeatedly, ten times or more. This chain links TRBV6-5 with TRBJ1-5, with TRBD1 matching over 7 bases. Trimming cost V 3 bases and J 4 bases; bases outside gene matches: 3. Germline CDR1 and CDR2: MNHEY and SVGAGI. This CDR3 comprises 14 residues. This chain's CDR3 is CASSYQGDNQPQHF. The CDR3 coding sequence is TGTGCCAGCAGTTATCAGGGGGATAATCAGCCCCAGCATTTT.

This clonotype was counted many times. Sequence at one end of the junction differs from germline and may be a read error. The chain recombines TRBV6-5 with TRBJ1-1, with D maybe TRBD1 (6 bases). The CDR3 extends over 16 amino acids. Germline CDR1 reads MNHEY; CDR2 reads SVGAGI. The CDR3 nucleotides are TGTGCCAGCAGCTACTGGGGCAGGGGATTGAACACTGAAGCTTTCTTT. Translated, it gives CASSYWGRGLNTEAFF.

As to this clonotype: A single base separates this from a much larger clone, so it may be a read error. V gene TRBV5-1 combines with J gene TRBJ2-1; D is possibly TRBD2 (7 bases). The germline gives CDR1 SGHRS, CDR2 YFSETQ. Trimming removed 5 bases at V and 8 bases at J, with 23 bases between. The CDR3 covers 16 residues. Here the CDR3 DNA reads TGCGCCAGCAGGGGGCCGGTGAGGGGGGGGCCTGATGAGCAGTTCTTC. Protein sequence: CASRGPVRGGPDEQFF.

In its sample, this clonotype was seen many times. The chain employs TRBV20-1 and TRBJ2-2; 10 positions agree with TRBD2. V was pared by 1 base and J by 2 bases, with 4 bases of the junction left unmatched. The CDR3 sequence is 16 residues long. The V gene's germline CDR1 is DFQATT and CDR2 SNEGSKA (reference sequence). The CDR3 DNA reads TGCAGTGCTAGAGTAGCGGGGGGCCAAAACACCGGGGAGCTGTTTTTT. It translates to CSARVAGGQNTGELFF.

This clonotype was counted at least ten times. In nucleotides, the CDR3 is TGCGCCAGCAGCTTGACCCTAGGAGATAATGAGCAGTTCTTC. Translating it yields CASSLTLGDNEQFF. The rearrangement joins TRBV5-1 to TRBJ2-1; D unresolved. Germline V gene lookup returns CDR1 SGHRS and CDR2 YFSETQ. Trimming removed 1 base from V and 7 bases from J, with 12 bases in between. The length of the CDR3 is 14 residues.

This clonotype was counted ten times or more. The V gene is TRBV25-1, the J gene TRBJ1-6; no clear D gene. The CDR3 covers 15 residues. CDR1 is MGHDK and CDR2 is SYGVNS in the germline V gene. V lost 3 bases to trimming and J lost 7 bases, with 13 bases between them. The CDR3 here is CASSDRTGGNSPLHF. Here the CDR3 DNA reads TGTGCCAGCAGTGACCGAACTGGCGGGAATTCACCCCTCCACTTT.

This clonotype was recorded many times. CDR3 DNA sequence: TGCAGTGCTAGAGCCCCGGGACTCAACGTCCACGGGCCCTCTGGGGCCAACGTCCTGACTTTC. Protein sequence: CSARAPGLNVHGPSGANVLTF. This sequence joins TRBV20-1 and TRBJ2-6, with TRBD2 as a possible D gene (6 bases). Trimming stripped 1 base from V and 0 bases from J, with 25 bases between. CDR3 length: 21 amino acids. Germline values: CDR1 DFQATT, CDR2 SNEGSKA (reference sequence).

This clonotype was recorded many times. DNA for the CDR3: TGCAGCGTTCAGGGTCTCCCGAGTTCTAGCACAGATACGCAGTATTTT. It translates to CSVQGLPSSSTDTQYF. The chain has TRBV29-1 and TRBJ2-3, with D maybe TRBD1 (5 bases). The CDR3 has 16 amino acids. The ends were cut back, 5 bases at V and 0 bases at J, with 18 bases in the middle. Germline V lookup: CDR1 SQVTM, CDR2 ANQGSEA.

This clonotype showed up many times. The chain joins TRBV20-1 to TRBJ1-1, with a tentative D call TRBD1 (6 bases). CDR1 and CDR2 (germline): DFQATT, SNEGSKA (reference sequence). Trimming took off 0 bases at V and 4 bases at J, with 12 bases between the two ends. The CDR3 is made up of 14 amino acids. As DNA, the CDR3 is TGCAGTGCTAGAGATAATCAGGGGACCACTGAAGCTTTCTTT. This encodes CSARDNQGTTEAFF.

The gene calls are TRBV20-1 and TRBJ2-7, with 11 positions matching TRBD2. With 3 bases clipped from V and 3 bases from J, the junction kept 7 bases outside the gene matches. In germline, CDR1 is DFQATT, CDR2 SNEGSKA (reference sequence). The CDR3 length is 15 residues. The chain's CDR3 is CSASPLAGGSYEQYF. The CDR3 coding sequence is TGCAGTGCTAGCCCTCTAGCGGGAGGTAGCTACGAGCAGTACTTC.

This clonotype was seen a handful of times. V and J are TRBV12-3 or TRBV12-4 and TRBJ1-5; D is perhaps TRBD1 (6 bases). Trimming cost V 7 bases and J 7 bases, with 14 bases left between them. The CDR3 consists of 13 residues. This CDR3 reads CASTQGFEQPQHF. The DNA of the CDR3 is TGTGCCAGCACACAGGGTTTTGAGCAGCCCCAGCATTTT.

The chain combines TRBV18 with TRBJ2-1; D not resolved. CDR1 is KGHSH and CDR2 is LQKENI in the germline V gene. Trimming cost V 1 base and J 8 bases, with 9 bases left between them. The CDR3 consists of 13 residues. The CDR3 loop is CASSPQVIDEQFF. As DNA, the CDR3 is TGTGCCAGCTCACCACAGGTTATCGATGAGCAGTTCTTC.

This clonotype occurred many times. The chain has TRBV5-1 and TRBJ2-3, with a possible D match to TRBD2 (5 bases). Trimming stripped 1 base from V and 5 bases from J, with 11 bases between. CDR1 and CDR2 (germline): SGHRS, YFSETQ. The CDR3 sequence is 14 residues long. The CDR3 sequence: CASSLSGSEDTQYF. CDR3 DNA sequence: TGCGCCAGCAGCTTGTCTGGGAGTGAAGATACGCAGTATTTT.

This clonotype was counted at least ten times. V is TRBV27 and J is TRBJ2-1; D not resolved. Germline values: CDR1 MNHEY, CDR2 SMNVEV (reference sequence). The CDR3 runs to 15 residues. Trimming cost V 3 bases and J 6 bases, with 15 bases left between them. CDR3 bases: TGTGCCAGCAGTTTTTCCGGTCTTTCCCCCAATGAGCAGTTCTTC. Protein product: CASSFSGLSPNEQFF.

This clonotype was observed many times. The CDR3: CASSPTDGSNQPQHF. Written as DNA, the CDR3 is TGTGCCAGCAGCCCTACGGATGGGAGCAATCAGCCCCAGCATTTT. V and J are TRBV7-9 and TRBJ1-5; D is ambiguous. V was pared by 5 bases and J by 1 base, with 12 bases between. This CDR3 spans 15 amino acids. The germline V gene encodes CDR1 SEHNR and CDR2 FQNEAQ (reference sequence). Supplemented by reference TRBV7-9 and TRBJ1-5, the full variable domain reads DTGVSQNPRHKITKRGQNVTFRCDPISEHNRLYWYRQTLGQGPEFLTYFQNEAQLEKSRLLSDRFSAERPKGSFSTLEIQRTEQGDSAMYLCASSPTDGSNQPQHFGDGTRLSIL.

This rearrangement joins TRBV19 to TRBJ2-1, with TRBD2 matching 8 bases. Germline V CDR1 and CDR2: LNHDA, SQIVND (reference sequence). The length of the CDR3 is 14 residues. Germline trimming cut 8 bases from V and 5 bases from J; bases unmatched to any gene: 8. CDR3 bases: TGTGCCAGTGGCGGTGGGACTAGACACAATGAGCAGTTCTTC. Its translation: CASGGGTRHNEQFF.